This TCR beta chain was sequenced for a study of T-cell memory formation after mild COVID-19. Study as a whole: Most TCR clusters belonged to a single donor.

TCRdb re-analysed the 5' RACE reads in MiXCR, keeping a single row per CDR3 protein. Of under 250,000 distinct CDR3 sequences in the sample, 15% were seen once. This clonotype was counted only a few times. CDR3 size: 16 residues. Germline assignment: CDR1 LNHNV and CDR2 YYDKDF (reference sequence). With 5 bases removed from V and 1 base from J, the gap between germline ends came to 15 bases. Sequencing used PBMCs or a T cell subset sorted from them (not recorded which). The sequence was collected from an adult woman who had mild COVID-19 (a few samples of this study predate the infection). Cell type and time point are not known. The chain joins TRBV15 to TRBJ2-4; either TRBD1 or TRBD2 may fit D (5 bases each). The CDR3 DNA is TGTGCCACCAGCGGGGGTCTAAAAGGGGCCAAAAACATTCAGTACTTC. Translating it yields CATSGGLKGAKNIQYF.